This T cell receptor beta chain was documented in a study of T cell changes during pregnancy in multiple sclerosis. Data came from immunoSEQ multiplex PCR; TCRdb stores just in-frame clones and leaves some out. Among about 130,000 clones listed, about 96% were seen once. The material was peripheral blood, obtained after pregnancy. The sequence came from a female donor with multiple sclerosis, enrolled in a pregnancy study.

The CDR3 loop is CAIRGGQPFNNEQFF. In nucleotides, the CDR3 is TGTGCCATCAGAGGGGGACAACCATTTAACAATGAGCAGTTCTTC. The J gene is TRBJ2-1, the V gene TRBV10-3, with D possibly matching TRBD1 (6 bases). Germline V gene lookup returns CDR1 ENHRY and CDR2 SYGVKD. The CDR3 is 15 amino acids. Trimming removed 6 bases from V and 5 bases from J, with 17 bases in between.